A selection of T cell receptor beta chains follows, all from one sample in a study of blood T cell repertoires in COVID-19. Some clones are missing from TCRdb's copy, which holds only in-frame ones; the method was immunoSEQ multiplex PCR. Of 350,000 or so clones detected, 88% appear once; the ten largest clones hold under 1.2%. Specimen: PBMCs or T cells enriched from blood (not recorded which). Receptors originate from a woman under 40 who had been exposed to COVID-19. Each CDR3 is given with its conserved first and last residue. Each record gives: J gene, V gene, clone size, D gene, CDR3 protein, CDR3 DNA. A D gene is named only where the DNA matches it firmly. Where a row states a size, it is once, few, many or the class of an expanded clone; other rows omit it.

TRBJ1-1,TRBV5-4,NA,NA,CASSLYRTMNTEAFF,TGTGCCAGCAGCTTGTACAGGACTATGAACACTGAAGCTTTCTTT
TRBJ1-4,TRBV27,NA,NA,CASSLSSPQSATNEKLFF,TGTGCCAGCAGTTTATCGTCCCCACAGTCTGCAACTAATGAAAAACTGTTTTTT
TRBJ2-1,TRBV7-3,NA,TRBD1,CASSHIRQGHNEQFF,TGTGCCAGCAGCCACATAAGACAGGGACACAATGAGCAGTTCTTC
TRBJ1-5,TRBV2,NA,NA,CASSPEGTQNHQPQHF,TGTGCCAGCAGTCCTGAGGGCACACAGAACCATCAGCCCCAGCATTTT
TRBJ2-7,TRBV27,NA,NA,CASSLSGSYEQYF,TGTGCCAGCAGTTTATCGGGCAGCTACGAGCAGTACTTC
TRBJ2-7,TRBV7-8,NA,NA,CASSFVIALNYEQYF,TGTGCCAGCAGCTTTGTAATAGCCCTAAACTACGAGCAGTACTTC
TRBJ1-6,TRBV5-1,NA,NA,CASSPNTGSGNSPLHF,TGCGCCAGCAGCCCGAACACAGGGTCGGGTAATTCACCCCTCCACTTT
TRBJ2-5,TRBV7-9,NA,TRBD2,CASSLDRLAGDETQYF,TGTGCCAGCAGCTTAGATAGGCTAGCGGGAGATGAGACCCAGTACTTC
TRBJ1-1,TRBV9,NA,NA,CASSVGRGWPPEAFF,TGTGCCAGCAGCGTCGGTAGGGGGTGGCCCCCTGAAGCTTTCTTT
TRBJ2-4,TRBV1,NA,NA,CTSSQRGTGVAKNIQYF,TGCACCAGCAGCCAACGCGGGACAGGGGTAGCCAAAAACATTCAGTACTTC
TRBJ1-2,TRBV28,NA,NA,CASSLGSTNYGYTF,TGTGCCAGCAGTTTGGGGAGTACTAACTATGGCTACACCTTC
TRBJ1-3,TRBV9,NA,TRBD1,CASSSRDSNGWEGNTIYF,TGTGCCAGCAGCTCCCGGGACAGTAACGGGTGGGAAGGAAACACCATATATTTT
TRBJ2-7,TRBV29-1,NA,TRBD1,CSVGQGGFEQYF,TGCAGCGTGGGACAGGGTGGATTCGAGCAGTACTTC
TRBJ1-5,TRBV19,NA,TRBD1,CASTSDRVTQPQHF,TGTGCCAGTACTTCAGACAGGGTGACTCAGCCCCAGCATTTT
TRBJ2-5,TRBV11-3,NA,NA,CASSLGGGQETQYF,TGTGCCAGCAGCTTAGGAGGAGGCCAAGAGACCCAGTACTTC
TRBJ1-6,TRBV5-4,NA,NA,CASSFQAGRSYNSPLHF,TGTGCCAGCAGCTTCCAGGCCGGAAGGTCCTATAATTCACCCCTCCACTTT
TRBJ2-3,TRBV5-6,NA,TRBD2,CASSLVGSGRGTQYF,TGTGCCAGCAGCTTGGTTGGTAGCGGGAGGGGTACGCAGTATTTT
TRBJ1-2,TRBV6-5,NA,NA,CASRHGGIANYGYTF,TGTGCCAGCAGGCACGGGGGAATCGCTAACTATGGCTACACCTTC
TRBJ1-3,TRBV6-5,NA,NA,CASRIATGPRNTIYF,TGTGCCAGCAGGATAGCGACGGGCCCTCGAAACACCATATATTTT
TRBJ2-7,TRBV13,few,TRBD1,CASSVQGAGSYEQYF,TGTGCCAGCAGCGTACAGGGGGCAGGCTCCTACGAGCAGTACTTC
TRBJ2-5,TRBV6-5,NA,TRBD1,CASSYGQGTLQETQYF,TGTGCCAGCAGTTACGGACAGGGGACCCTTCAAGAGACCCAGTACTTC
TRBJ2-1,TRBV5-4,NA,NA,CASSFTGYEQFF,TGTGCCAGCAGCTTCACAGGGTATGAGCAGTTCTTC
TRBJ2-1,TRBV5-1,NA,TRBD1,CASSFIVGQGDYNEQFF,TGCGCCAGCAGCTTCATTGTGGGACAGGGGGATTACAATGAGCAGTTCTTC
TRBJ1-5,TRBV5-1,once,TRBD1,CASSPGPNRGLEQPQHF,TGCGCCAGCAGTCCTGGACCAAACAGGGGGCTGGAGCAGCCCCAGCATTTT
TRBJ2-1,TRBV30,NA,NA,CAWSATSRLIGDNEQFF,TGTGCCTGGAGCGCAACCTCGAGGCTAATTGGCGACAATGAGCAGTTCTTC
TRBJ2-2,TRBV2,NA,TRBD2,CASRRESTGELFF,TGTGCCAGCAGGCGGGAGAGCACCGGGGAGCTGTTTTTT
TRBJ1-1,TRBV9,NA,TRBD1,CASSVEVTGDTEAFF,TGTGCCAGCAGCGTAGAAGTGACAGGGGACACTGAAGCTTTCTTT
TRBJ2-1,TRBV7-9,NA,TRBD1,CASSPATGYEQFF,TGTGCCAGCAGCCCCGCGACAGGGTATGAGCAGTTCTTC
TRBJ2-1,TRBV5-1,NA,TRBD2,CASSSMTGGTRPAFNEQFF,TGCGCCAGCAGCTCCATGACAGGTGGGACTAGGCCCGCGTTCAATGAGCAGTTCTTC